These 8 T cell receptor beta chains originate from one sample sequenced in a study of blood T cell repertoires in COVID-19. Profiled with immunoSEQ multiplex PCR; TCRdb holds only in-frame clones, not every one. The sample consists of approximately 360,000 clones, about 90% of them appearing once. Source material: PBMCs or T cells enriched from blood (not recorded which). The receptors stem from a man aged 35-49 years in a cohort exposed to, infected with or recovered from COVID-19 (not recorded which).

This clone has just one count. The genes are TRBV7-2 and TRBJ2-1; D unresolved. This CDR3 has 15 amino acids. In germline, CDR1 is SGHTA, CDR2 FQGNSA. Trimming took 4 bases from V and 2 from J, leaving 12 bases between them. The CDR3 bases are TGTGCCAGCAGCTCTCTAGTATTTACCTACAATGAGCAGTTCTTC. Protein product: CASSSLVFTYNEQFF. Complete variable domain (other parts from reference TRBV7-2 and TRBJ2-1): GAGVSQSPSNKVTEKGKDVELRCDPISGHTALYWYRQSLGQGLEFLIYFQGNSAPDKSGLPSDRFSAERTGGSVSTLTIQRTQQEDSAVYLCASSSLVFTYNEQFFGPGTRLTVL.

This rearrangement joins TRBV11-2 to TRBJ2-1; 8 positions agree with TRBD2. The CDR3 is 15 amino acids. J gave up 9 bases and V 4 bases, and 11 bases lay outside the gene matches. CDR1 and CDR2 from the germline V gene are SGHAT and FQNNGV. In DNA, the CDR3 is TGTGCCAGCAGCTGGGTTAGCGGGACATTGGGTGAGCAGTTCTTC. Amino acid sequence: CASSWVSGTLGEQFF.

The chain links TRBV7-9 to TRBJ1-5; 11 positions agree with TRBD1. V lost 4 bases to trimming and J lost 6 bases; unmatched junction nucleotides: 5. Germline V gene data show CDR1 as SEHNR and CDR2 as FQNEAQ (reference sequence). There are 15 residues in the CDR3. The CDR3 is CASSSGQGETQPQHF. CDR3 in DNA: TGTGCCAGCAGCTCGGGACAGGGGGAAACTCAGCCCCAGCATTTT.

The J gene is TRBJ1-5, the V gene TRBV3-1 (or the pseudogene TRBV3-2), with 7 bases matching TRBD1. Germline CDR1 reads LGHDT; CDR2 reads YNNKEL (reference sequence). J gave up 4 bases and V 1 base, and 13 bases lay outside the gene matches. The length of the CDR3 is 18 residues. In DNA form, the CDR3 reads TGTGCCAGCAGCCAAGGAAGGGAAACAGGGGTCCAAAATCAGCCCCAGCATTTT. This encodes CASSQGRETGVQNQPQHF.

The chain combines TRBV7-2 with TRBJ1-1, with D unresolved. The CDR3 spans 16 residues. Trimming stripped 5 bases from V and 0 bases from J, with 16 bases between. From germline, CDR1 is SGHTA and CDR2 FQGNSA. The CDR3 loop is CASSPGIRGLNTEAFF. DNA of the CDR3: TGTGCCAGCAGCCCTGGTATCCGGGGTTTGAACACTGAAGCTTTCTTT.

The chain has TRBV30 and TRBJ2-7; 9 bases agree with TRBD2. The V and J ends lost 5 bases and 5 bases, in that order; junction bases with no gene match: 7. The CDR3 spans 13 residues. Germline loops: CDR1 GTSNPN, CDR2 SVGIG (reference sequence). The CDR3 sequence: CAWASGLADEQYF. In DNA form, the CDR3 reads TGTGCCTGGGCTTCGGGACTAGCTGACGAGCAGTACTTC.

The V and J genes are TRBV7-9 and TRBJ2-6; possibly TRBD1 for D (5 bases). The CDR3 contains 15 residues. The germline gives CDR1 SEHNR, CDR2 FQNEAQ (reference sequence). Trimming took 0 bases from V and 4 from J, leaving 7 bases between them. The CDR3 region is CASSLATAGANVLTF. In nucleotides, the CDR3 is TGTGCCAGCAGCTTAGCGACAGCCGGGGCCAACGTCCTGACTTTC.

The chain is built from TRBV30 and TRBJ2-1; 8 positions match TRBD1. The CDR3 has 14 residues. With 3 bases clipped from V and 5 bases from J, the junction kept 6 bases outside the gene matches. Germline CDR1 is GTSNPN and CDR2 is SVGIG (reference sequence). The CDR3 DNA is TGTGCCTGGAGCCCGGGACAGGCTAACAATGAGCAGTTCTTC. This gives the protein CAWSPGQANNEQFF.